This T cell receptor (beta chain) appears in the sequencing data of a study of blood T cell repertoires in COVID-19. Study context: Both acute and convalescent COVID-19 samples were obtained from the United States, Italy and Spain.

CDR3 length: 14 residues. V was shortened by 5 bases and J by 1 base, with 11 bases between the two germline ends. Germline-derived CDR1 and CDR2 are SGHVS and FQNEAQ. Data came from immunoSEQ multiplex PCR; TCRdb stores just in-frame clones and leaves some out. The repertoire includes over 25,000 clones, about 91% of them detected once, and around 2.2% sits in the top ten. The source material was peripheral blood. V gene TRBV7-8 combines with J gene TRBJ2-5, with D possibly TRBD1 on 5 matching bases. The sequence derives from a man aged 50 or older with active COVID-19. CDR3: CASSLGHLQETQYF. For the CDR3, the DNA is TGTGCCAGCAGCCTCGGACACCTCCAAGAGACCCAGTACTTC.